The 10 T cell receptor beta chains listed next were all sequenced from one sample in a study of blood T cells in healthy people across ages. Alongside a J-beta primer mix, a sample-barcoded 5' primer served in a second PCR lasting 7 to 11 cycles. MiXCR, run by TCRdb on the 5' RACE reads, gives a single entry per CDR3 protein. The table shows about 290,000 distinct CDR3 sequences, with less than 30% occurring only once. Sequenced sample: blood. The receptors here all came from a woman in her seventies in good health.

The V call is TRBV29-1, the J call TRBJ1-4, with 8 bases matching TRBD1. The germline CDR1 and CDR2 sequences are SQVTM and ANQGSEA. The J segment lost 11 bases and the V segment lost 6 bases, leaving 11 bases of the junction unmatched. The CDR3 is 13 residues long. CDR3 amino acids: CSVGSGGAGKLFF. For the CDR3, the DNA is TGCAGCGTGGGGTCAGGGGGCGCAGGGAAACTGTTTTTT.

This clonotype occurred many times. V is TRBV5-7 and J is TRBJ2-5, with 9 bases aligning to TRBD1. TRBV5-7 is an ORF, with its function uncertain. The CDR3 contains 16 residues. With 4 bases clipped from V and 1 base from J, the junction kept 8 bases outside the gene matches. The CDR3 DNA sequence: TGTGCCAGCAGCCTTGGACAGGGGAAGGGCCAAGAGACCCAGTACTTC. It yields the protein CASSLGQGKGQETQYF.

This clonotype was recorded only once. J is TRBJ1-1 and V is TRBV7-2; D call uncertain. The V gene lost 5 bases and the J gene lost 0 bases, with 10 bases spanning the gap. The CDR3 contains 14 residues. CDR1 is SGHTA and CDR2 is FQGNSA in the germline V gene. Here the CDR3 DNA reads TGTGCCAGCAGCACTCAACTCGTGAACACTGAAGCTTTCTTT. This codes for CASSTQLVNTEAFF.

This rearrangement joins TRBV20-1 to TRBJ2-1; 11 positions agree with TRBD2. The CDR3 has 16 residues. V was clipped by 0 bases and J by 4 bases; unmatched bases: 5. Germline CDR1 reads DFQATT; CDR2 reads SNEGSKA (reference sequence). CDR3: CSARDGLAGGYNEQFF. The CDR3 nucleotides are TGCAGTGCTAGAGATGGGCTAGCGGGAGGATACAATGAGCAGTTCTTC.

This clonotype was counted between two and nine times. The rearrangement uses TRBV12-3 or TRBV12-4 and TRBJ1-6; 7 positions match TRBD1. The CDR3 runs to 13 residues. V gave up 6 bases and J gave up 9 bases; unmatched junction bases: 5. The DNA for the CDR3 is TGTGCCAGCAGATTGACAGGGACTTCACCCCTCCACTTT. The encoded protein is CASRLTGTSPLHF.

In its sample, this clonotype was seen a few times. This chain joins TRBV6-1 and TRBJ1-5; D not resolved. The CDR3 extends over 14 amino acids. Germline loops: CDR1 MNHNS, CDR2 SASEGT. Trimming stripped 2 bases from V and 3 bases from J, with 8 bases between. CDR3 coding DNA: TGTGCCAGCAGTGAAAGGGCTTTCAATCAGCCCCAGCATTTT. As protein: CASSERAFNQPQHF.

The rearrangement joins TRBV9 to TRBJ2-7; TRBD1 is a possible D gene (6 bases). The CDR3 runs to 14 residues. The ends were cut back, 4 bases at V and 0 bases at J, with 11 bases in the middle. Germline loops: CDR1 SGDLS, CDR2 YYNGEE. The CDR3 nucleotides read TGTGCCAGCAGCTCCGGACAGAGCTCCTACGAGCAGTACTTC. Amino acid sequence: CASSSGQSSYEQYF.

This clonotype occurred a few times. The chain employs TRBV29-1 and TRBJ1-1; 7 bases agree with TRBD1. CDR1 is SQVTM and CDR2 is ANQGSEA in the germline V gene. V lost 3 bases to trimming and J lost 1 base; unmatched junction nucleotides: 2. The CDR3 has 13 amino acids. The CDR3 spells CSVETGQNTEAFF. CDR3 DNA sequence: TGCAGCGTTGAGACAGGGCAGAACACTGAAGCTTTCTTT.

This clonotype has only a few counts. CDR3: CASSFYGTEAFF. The DNA of the CDR3 is TGTGCCAGCAGTTTTTATGGTACTGAAGCTTTCTTT. V usage is TRBV12-3 or TRBV12-4 and J usage is TRBJ1-1; no reliable D call. The V end lost 3 bases, the J end lost 5 bases, and 7 bases lay between the germline ends. This CDR3 has 12 amino acids.

The CDR3 is CASSPTRTGIRSTDTQYF. CDR3 coding DNA: TGTGCCAGCAGTCCTACCCGAACAGGAATTAGGAGCACAGATACGCAGTATTTT. This sequence joins TRBV28 and TRBJ2-3, with D tentatively TRBD1 (5 bases). The V end lost 5 bases, the J end lost 0 bases, and 21 bases lay between the germline ends. The CDR3 contains 18 residues. The V gene's germline CDR1 is MDHEN and CDR2 SYDVKM.